Below, one T cell receptor (beta chain) is given with its context. These data are taken from a study of OX40 agonist ivuxolimab in advanced cancers. On the study more broadly: Three partial responders included one hepatocellular carcinoma patient and two cutaneous melanoma patients.

The CDR3 has 15 residues. V lost 6 bases and J lost 1, with 12 bases in between. Germline CDR1 ENHRY, CDR2 SYGVKD. Clones were read by immunoSEQ multiplex PCR, and TCRdb kept only the in-frame ones, dropping some. The sample holds roughly 56,000 clones, 70% to 90% seen once. This receptor was obtained from an adult with an advanced solid tumor such as melanoma, head and neck, liver or kidney cancer. This chain uses TRBV10-3 with TRBJ2-2; D is unresolved. The specimen was CD4+ or CD8+ T cells sorted from blood, collected in a trial of the OX40 agonist ivuxolimab. The CDR3 DNA sequence: TGTGCCATCAGCCCAGTAGTCGGGAACACCGGGGAGCTGTTTTTT. Its protein product is CAISPVVGNTGELFF.